The 23 T cell receptor beta chains below come from one sample, sequenced in a study of blood T cell repertoires in COVID-19. TCRdb keeps only in-frame clones here, not all; method: immunoSEQ multiplex PCR. The sample contains roughly 80,000 clones, around 74% of which appear only once. Sequencing used peripheral blood. Receptors originate from a human donor in a cohort sampled during active COVID-19.

CDR3 in amino acids: CASTPTGFTEAFF. CDR3 bases: TGTGCCAGTACCCCGACAGGGTTCACTGAAGCTTTCTTT. The J gene is TRBJ1-1, the V gene TRBV19, with 7 nucleotides matching TRBD1. This CDR3 has 13 residues. Germline V CDR1 and CDR2: LNHDA, SQIVND (reference sequence). V trimming: 7 bases; J trimming: 4 bases; junction bases outside the gene matches: 6.

The chain recombines TRBV2 with TRBJ1-1, with TRBD1 matching over 7 bases. Germline lookup yields CDR1 SNHLY and CDR2 FYNNEI. The CDR3 length is 16 residues. V shed 2 bases, J shed 3 bases, and the junction held 9 bases outside the gene matches. The CDR3 protein is CASSEYLTGADTEAFF. The CDR3 bases are TGTGCCAGCAGTGAATATTTAACAGGGGCTGACACTGAAGCTTTCTTT.

The chain links TRBV5-1 to TRBJ2-3; 9 bases are a match to TRBD2. Germline V CDR1 and CDR2: SGHRS, YFSETQ. The CDR3 consists of 15 residues. J lost 2 bases, V lost 5 bases, and 6 bases had no gene match. The CDR3 DNA is TGCGCCAGCAGTTCACCGGGACTAGCCACAGATACGCAGTATTTT. Translation gives CASSSPGLATDTQYF.

This chain connects TRBV6-4 to TRBJ2-1; D gene uncertain. V lost 0 bases to trimming and J lost 12 bases, with 12 bases between them. Germline CDR1 is MRHNA and CDR2 is SNTAGT. This CDR3 region has 13 residues. This CDR3 is CASSDSESSGQFF. In DNA, the CDR3 is TGTGCCAGCAGTGACTCGGAGAGTTCTGGGCAGTTCTTC.

The V gene is TRBV10-3, the J gene TRBJ2-3; 11 nucleotides align to TRBD2. CDR1 ENHRY and CDR2 SYGVKD come from the germline V gene. There are 15 residues in the CDR3. J gave up 2 bases and V 6 bases, and 4 bases lay outside the gene matches. CDR3: CAISLAGGYTDTQYF. The DNA for the CDR3 is TGTGCCATCAGCCTAGCGGGGGGCTACACAGATACGCAGTATTTT.

The CDR3 DNA reads TGTGCCAGCAGTCCCCCGTTTCAGGGGGGCTACGAGCAGTACTTC. Residues: CASSPPFQGGYEQYF. The V gene is TRBV28, the J gene TRBJ2-7, with a possible D match to TRBD1 (7 bases). Trimming stripped 5 bases from V and 3 bases from J, with 17 bases between. CDR3 length: 15 residues. Germline values: CDR1 MDHEN, CDR2 SYDVKM.

The chain has TRBV5-1 and TRBJ2-5, with 9 bases fitting TRBD1. The CDR3 is made up of 17 amino acids. Germline V gene sequence: CDR1 SGHRS, CDR2 YFSETQ. V dropped 0 bases and J dropped 5; count of bases not matched to a gene: 11. The CDR3 region is CASSLESGQGFLETQYF. The CDR3 DNA sequence: TGCGCCAGCAGCTTGGAGTCGGGACAGGGCTTTTTGGAGACCCAGTACTTC.

The rearrangement links TRBV6-5 to TRBJ2-5; 7 bases are a match to TRBD1. The CDR3 sequence is 14 residues long. V lost 4 bases to trimming and J lost 4 bases; unmatched junction nucleotides: 6. The germline V gene has CDR1 MNHEY and CDR2 SVGAGI. This chain's CDR3 is CASSLRQGAETQYF. The CDR3 coding sequence is TGTGCCAGCAGTTTGCGACAGGGTGCAGAGACCCAGTACTTC.

This chain connects TRBV12-5 to TRBJ2-5, with D possibly matching TRBD1 (5 bases). Germline CDR1 LGHNT, CDR2 FRNRAP. The CDR3 has 15 residues. The V and J ends lost 3 bases and 1 base respectively, with 12 bases between them. CDR3: CASGFGQGSQETQYF. Written as DNA, the CDR3 is TGTGCTAGTGGTTTTGGCCAGGGTAGCCAAGAGACCCAGTACTTC.

The chain joins TRBV7-9 to TRBJ1-4; D might be TRBD1 (6 bases). Trimming pared 5 bases from V and 8 bases from J, leaving 18 bases between. The germline V gene has CDR1 SEHNR and CDR2 FQNEAQ (reference sequence). There are 15 residues in the CDR3. CDR3 region: CASSNIRGEGEKLFF. In DNA form, the CDR3 reads TGTGCCAGCAGCAACATCAGGGGAGAGGGGGAAAAACTGTTTTTT.

The J gene is TRBJ2-1, the V gene TRBV29-1, with 8 bases matching TRBD1. This CDR3 spans 16 amino acids. Germline CDR1 SQVTM, CDR2 ANQGSEA. Germline trimming cut 6 bases from V and 2 bases from J; bases unmatched to any gene: 12. CDR3 sequence reads: CSVELGTGDAYNEQFF. CDR3 DNA sequence: TGCAGCGTCGAATTAGGGACAGGTGACGCCTACAATGAGCAGTTCTTC.

The rearrangement joins TRBV7-3 to TRBJ2-5; 7 nucleotides agree with TRBD1. This CDR3 is 14 amino acids long. Trimming at V came to 5 bases and at J to 4 bases, leaving 7 bases not matched to a gene. Germline CDR1 is SGHTA and CDR2 is FQGTGA. CDR3 loop: CASSPSGQRETQYF. The CDR3 nucleotides are TGTGCCAGCAGCCCGTCGGGACAGCGAGAGACCCAGTACTTC.

The genes are TRBV3-1 (or the pseudogene TRBV3-2) and TRBJ1-3; D is ambiguous. Germline-derived CDR1 and CDR2 are LGHDT and YNNKEL (reference sequence). V shed 0 bases and J shed 4 bases, with 13 bases lying between them. The CDR3 covers 16 residues. The CDR3 loop reads CASSQEAGWSGNTIYF. CDR3 DNA sequence: TGTGCCAGCAGCCAAGAAGCGGGGTGGTCAGGAAACACCATATATTTT.

The V and J genes are TRBV5-4 and TRBJ2-3, with TRBD1 as a possible D gene (6 bases). V was cut by 2 bases and J by 1 base, with 11 bases left in between. Per germline, CDR1 SGHNT and CDR2 YYREEE (reference sequence). This CDR3 contains 15 residues. CDR3 protein: CASSFTGSGTDTQYF. The CDR3 bases are TGTGCCAGCAGCTTTACAGGGTCGGGCACAGATACGCAGTATTTT. The full variable domain, in which reference TRBV5-4 and TRBJ2-3 provide the parts outside the CDR3, is ETGVTQSPTHLIKTRGQQVTLRCSSQSGHNTVSWYQQALGQGPQFIFQYYREEENGRGNFPPRFSGLQFPNYSSELNVNALELDDSALYLCASSFTGSGTDTQYFGPGTRLTVL.

V and J are TRBV7-8 and TRBJ1-3; D uncertain. Trimming shortened V by 1 base and J by 2 bases, and 3 bases separated the two germline ends. CDR1 is SGHVS, CDR2 FQNEAQ, per germline. The CDR3 has 13 amino acids. The CDR3 loop reads CASSLGPGNTIYF. DNA of the CDR3: TGTGCCAGCAGCTTAGGGCCTGGAAACACCATATATTTT.

This clone was seen a single time. The CDR3 DNA sequence: TGTGCCAGCAGCGTAGGACAGGGGTGGAATGAGCAGTTCTTC. Its protein is CASSVGQGWNEQFF. V is TRBV11-3 and J is TRBJ2-1; 9 bases are shared with TRBD1. Germline V gives CDR1 SGHNT, CDR2 YENEEA. J was trimmed by 7 bases and V by 5 bases; bases with no gene match: 6. The CDR3 totals 14 residues. Drawing the rest from reference TRBV11-3 and TRBJ2-1, the complete variable domain is EAGVVQSPRYKIIEKKQPVAFWCNPISGHNTLYWYLQNLGQGPELLIRYENEEAVDDSQLPKDRFSAERLKGVDSTLKIQPAELGDSAVYLCASSVGQGWNEQFFGPGTRLTVL.

This clone appeared a few times. The CDR3 coding sequence is TGTGCCAGCAGCCCGGGGTACTACGAGCAGTACTTC. Its protein product is CASSPGYYEQYF. The gene calls are TRBV6-6 and TRBJ2-7, with TRBD2 as a possible D gene (5 bases). The germline V gene has CDR1 MNHNY and CDR2 SVGAGI (reference sequence). V was trimmed by 6 bases and J by 3 bases, leaving 9 bases between them. This CDR3 is built from 12 residues.

This chain uses TRBV5-5 with TRBJ2-3; no clear D. The CDR3 totals 13 residues. CDR1 and CDR2 (germline): SGHKS, YYEKEE (reference sequence). Trimming took 0 bases from V and 1 from J, leaving 3 bases between them. The CDR3 DNA reads TGTGCCAGCAGCTTGGCCGGCACAGATACGCAGTATTTT. This gives the protein CASSLAGTDTQYF.

The CDR3 spells CASSQSHGQGYEQYF. The CDR3 nucleotides are TGTGCCAGCAGCCAATCGCATGGACAGGGGTACGAGCAGTACTTC. The genes are TRBV3-1 (or the pseudogene TRBV3-2) and TRBJ2-7, with 9 bases matching TRBD1. Germline CDR1 is LGHDT and CDR2 is YNNKEL (reference sequence). The trim removed 2 bases at V and 4 bases at J, leaving 6 bases unmatched. This CDR3 spans 15 amino acids.

CDR3: CASSLTRRQGARRNEQFF. As DNA, the CDR3 is TGTGCCAGCAGCTTAACCCGAAGACAGGGGGCGCGACGCAATGAGCAGTTCTTC. The chain has TRBV7-2 and TRBJ2-1; 10 bases are shared with TRBD1. CDR1 and CDR2 (germline): SGHTA, FQGNSA. The CDR3 sequence is 18 residues long. The V gene end was trimmed by 2 bases and the J gene end by 6 bases; junction bases not matched to a gene: 13.

The sample holds a few counts of this clone. The chain carries TRBV5-1 and TRBJ1-1; possibly TRBD1 for D (5 bases). Trimming left V 4 bases short and J 2 bases short, with 12 bases between. CDR3 size: 14 residues. Germline V gene data show CDR1 as SGHRS and CDR2 as YFSETQ. The CDR3 spells CASSVQEINTEAFF. CDR3 bases: TGCGCCAGCAGCGTACAGGAGATTAACACTGAAGCTTTCTTT.

The chain has TRBV3-1 (or the pseudogene TRBV3-2) and TRBJ2-7, with D possibly TRBD1 on 6 matching bases. V lost 4 bases to trimming and J lost 1 base, with 14 bases between them. The CDR3 spans 15 residues. Germline loops: CDR1 LGHDT, CDR2 YNNKEL (reference sequence). CDR3 loop: CASSPVRQGSYEQYF. In nucleotides, the CDR3 is TGTGCCAGCAGCCCAGTCAGGCAGGGGTCCTACGAGCAGTACTTC.

The V and J genes are TRBV6-5 and TRBJ1-1; 8 bases agree with TRBD1. Germline values: CDR1 MNHEY, CDR2 SVGAGI. This CDR3 has 15 residues. V shed 5 bases, J shed 3 bases, and the junction held 8 bases outside the gene matches. In DNA form, the CDR3 reads TGTGCCAGCAGTATCCCCCCCAGGGGGCACACTGAAGCTTTCTTT. Protein: CASSIPPRGHTEAFF.